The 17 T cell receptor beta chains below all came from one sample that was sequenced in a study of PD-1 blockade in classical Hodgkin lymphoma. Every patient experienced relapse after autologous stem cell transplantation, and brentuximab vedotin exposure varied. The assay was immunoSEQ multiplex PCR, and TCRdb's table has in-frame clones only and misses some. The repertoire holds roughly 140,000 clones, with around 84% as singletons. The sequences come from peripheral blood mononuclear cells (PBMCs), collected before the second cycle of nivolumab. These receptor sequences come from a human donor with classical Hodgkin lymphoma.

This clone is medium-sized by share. The CDR3 spells CASSVFSGQGTGELFF. CDR3 DNA: TGTGCCAGCAGCGTCTTTTCGGGACAGGGTACCGGGGAGCTGTTTTTT. The rearrangement links TRBV9 to TRBJ2-2; TRBD1 matches at 9 bases. There are 16 residues in the CDR3. Per germline, CDR1 SGDLS and CDR2 YYNGEE. Losses at the gene ends were 2 bases for V and 5 bases for J; bases not matched to a gene: 7.

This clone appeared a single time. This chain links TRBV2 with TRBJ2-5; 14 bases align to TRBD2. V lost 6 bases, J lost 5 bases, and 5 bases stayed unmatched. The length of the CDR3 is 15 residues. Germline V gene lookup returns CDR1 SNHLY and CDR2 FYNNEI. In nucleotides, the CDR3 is TGTGCCAGCAGACTGACTAGCGGGGGGGGTGAGACCCAGTACTTC. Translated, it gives CASRLTSGGGETQYF.

The DNA of the CDR3 is TGTGCCAGCAGCTTTACCTCGGAGACCCAGTACTTC. This gives the protein CASSFTSETQYF. The chain employs TRBV7-9 and TRBJ2-5; no clear D gene. Trimming stripped 3 bases from V and 5 bases from J, with 7 bases between. The CDR3 is 12 residues long. Germline V CDR1 and CDR2: SEHNR, FQNEAQ (reference sequence).

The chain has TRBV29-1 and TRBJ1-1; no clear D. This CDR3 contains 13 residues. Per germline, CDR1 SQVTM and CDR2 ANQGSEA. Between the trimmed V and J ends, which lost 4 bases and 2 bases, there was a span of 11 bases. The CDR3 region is CSVAKGGNTEAFF. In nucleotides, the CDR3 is TGCAGCGTTGCCAAGGGAGGAAACACTGAAGCTTTCTTT.

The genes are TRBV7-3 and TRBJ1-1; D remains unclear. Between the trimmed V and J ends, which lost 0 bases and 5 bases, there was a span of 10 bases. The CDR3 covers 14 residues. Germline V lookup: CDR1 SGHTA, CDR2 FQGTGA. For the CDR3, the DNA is TGTGCCAGCAGCTTAACGGCGATTCATACTGAAGCTTTCTTT. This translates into CASSLTAIHTEAFF.

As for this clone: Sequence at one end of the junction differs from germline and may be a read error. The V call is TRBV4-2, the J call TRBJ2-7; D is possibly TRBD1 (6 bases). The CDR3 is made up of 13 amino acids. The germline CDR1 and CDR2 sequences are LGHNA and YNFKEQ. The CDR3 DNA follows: TGTGCCAGCAGGCAAGGGGGTGGGTACGAGCAGTACTTC. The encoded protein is CASRQGGGYEQYF.

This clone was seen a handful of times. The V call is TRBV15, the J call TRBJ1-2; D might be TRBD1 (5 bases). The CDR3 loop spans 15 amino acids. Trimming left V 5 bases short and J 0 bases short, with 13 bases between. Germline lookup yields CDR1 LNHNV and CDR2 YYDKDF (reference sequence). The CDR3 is CATSSHQGSNYGYTF. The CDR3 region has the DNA TGTGCCACCAGCTCGCACCAGGGATCTAACTATGGCTACACCTTC.

The CDR3 sequence: CASSLASWGGFMGYTF. The CDR3 DNA follows: TGTGCCAGCAGCTTAGCATCTTGGGGGGGCTTCATGGGCTACACCTTC. The chain employs TRBV7-2 and TRBJ1-2; D possibly corresponds to TRBD1 (6 bases). The germline V and J ends were trimmed by 0 bases and 8 bases, with 19 bases remaining between them. The CDR3 is made up of 16 amino acids. Germline V CDR1 and CDR2: SGHTA, FQGNSA.

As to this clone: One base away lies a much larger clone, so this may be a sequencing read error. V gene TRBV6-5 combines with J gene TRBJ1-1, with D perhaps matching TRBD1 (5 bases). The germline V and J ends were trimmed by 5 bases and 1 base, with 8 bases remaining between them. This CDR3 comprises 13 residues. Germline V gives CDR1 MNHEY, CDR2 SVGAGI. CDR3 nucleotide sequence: TGTGCCAGCAGTGATACAGGGAACACTGAAGCTTTCTTT. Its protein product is CASSDTGNTEAFF.

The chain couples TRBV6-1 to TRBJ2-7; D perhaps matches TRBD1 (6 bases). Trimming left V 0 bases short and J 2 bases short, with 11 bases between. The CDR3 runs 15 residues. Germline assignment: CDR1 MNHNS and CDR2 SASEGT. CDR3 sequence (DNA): TGTGCCAGCAGTGAAGCGCCAGGGGATGCCTACGAGCAGTACTTC. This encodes CASSEAPGDAYEQYF.

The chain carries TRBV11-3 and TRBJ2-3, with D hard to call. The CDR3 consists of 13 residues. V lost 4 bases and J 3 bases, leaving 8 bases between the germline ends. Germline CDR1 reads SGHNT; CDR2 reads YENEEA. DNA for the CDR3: TGTGCCAGCAGCTCGGACGGAACAGATACGCAGTATTTT. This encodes CASSSDGTDTQYF.

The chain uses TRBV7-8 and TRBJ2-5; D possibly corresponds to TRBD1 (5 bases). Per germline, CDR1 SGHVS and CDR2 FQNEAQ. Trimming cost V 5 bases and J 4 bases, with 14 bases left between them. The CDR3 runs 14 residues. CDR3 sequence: CASSLLGQGETQYF. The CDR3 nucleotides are TGTGCCAGCAGCCTCCTGGGGCAGGGAGAGACCCAGTACTTC.

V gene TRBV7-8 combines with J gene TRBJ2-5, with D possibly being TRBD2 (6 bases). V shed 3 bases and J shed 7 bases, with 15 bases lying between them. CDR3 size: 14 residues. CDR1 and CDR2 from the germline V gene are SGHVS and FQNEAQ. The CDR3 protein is CASSLSWGGGTQYF. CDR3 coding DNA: TGTGCCAGCAGCTTGAGTTGGGGAGGTGGGACCCAGTACTTC.

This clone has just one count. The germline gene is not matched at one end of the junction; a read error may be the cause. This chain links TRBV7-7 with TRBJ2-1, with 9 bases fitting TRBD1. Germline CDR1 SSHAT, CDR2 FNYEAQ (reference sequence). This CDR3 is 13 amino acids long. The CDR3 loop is CASSSDRGHEQFF. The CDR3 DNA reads TGTGCTAGCAGCTCGGACAGGGGACATGAGCAGTTCTTC.

The CDR3 region has the DNA TGTGCCAGCAGCTTAGATCGGGCGGGAGCGGGCGGGGAGCTGTTTTTT. Residues: CASSLDRAGAGGELFF. This chain connects TRBV11-2 to TRBJ2-2; 7 positions match TRBD2. The CDR3 is 16 residues long. CDR1 is SGHAT and CDR2 is FQNNGV in the germline V gene. Unmatched junction bases numbered 8, after V lost 0 bases and J lost 7 bases.

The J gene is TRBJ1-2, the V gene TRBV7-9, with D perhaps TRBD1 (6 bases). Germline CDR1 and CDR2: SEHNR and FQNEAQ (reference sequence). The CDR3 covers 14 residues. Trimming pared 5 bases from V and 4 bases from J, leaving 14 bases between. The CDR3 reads CASSHRDTVYGYTF. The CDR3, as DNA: TGTGCCAGCAGCCACCGGGACACCGTCTATGGCTACACCTTC.

The CDR3 coding sequence is TGTGCCAGCAGCACAGGTTATAGCAATCAGCCCCAGCATTTT. The encoded protein is CASSTGYSNQPQHF. The chain recombines TRBV2 with TRBJ1-5; D is possibly TRBD1 (5 bases). The CDR3 consists of 14 residues. V was pared by 6 bases and J by 0 bases, with 9 bases between. Germline V gene sequence: CDR1 SNHLY, CDR2 FYNNEI. The full variable domain, its missing parts supplied by reference TRBV2 and TRBJ1-5, is EPEVTQTPSHQVTQMGQEVILRCVPISNHLYFYWYRQILGQKVEFLVSFYNNEISEKSEIFDDQFSVERPDGSNFTLKIRSTKLEDSAMYFCASSTGYSNQPQHFGDGTRLSIL.